This record concerns one TCR beta chain sequence. Its antigen is still unknown. Naive CD8 cells comprised CD45RO-negative, CCR7-positively selected cells, excluding terminally differentiated effector memory CD45RA+ cells. The sample belongs to a study of shared clonotypes between healthy human individuals. The wider study: CD4 naive and memory got three plates each, CD8 naive two, CD8 memory one. Whole-study results and caveats: Generally, naive subsets came out with larger estimated richness than memory subsets. Relative to their counterparts shared across all four donors, non-shared clonotypes exhibited diminished generation probabilities.

This CDR3 has 15 residues. Germline assignment: CDR1 SQVTM and CDR2 ANQGSEA. Trimming took off 3 bases at V and 4 bases at J, with 16 bases between the two ends. Profiled with immunoSEQ multiplex PCR; TCRdb holds only in-frame clones, not every one. The sample carries about 1,800,000 clones, roughly 94% recorded once. The origin of this receptor is a man aged 18 to 30 in good health. The chain links TRBV29-1 to TRBJ2-1; D is perhaps TRBD2 (6 bases). The sequencing input was naive CD8+ T cells sorted from blood. The CDR3 DNA is TGCAGCGTTGATTCCGGGACGGGAGCTTACAATGAGCAGTTCTTC. It translates to CSVDSGTGAYNEQFF.